This is a list of T cell receptor beta chains from one sample in a study of regulatory T cells in long-lasting Graves disease. MiXCR, run by TCRdb on the multiplex PCR reads, gives a single entry per CDR3 protein. Of about 560,000 distinct CDR3 sequences in the sample, about 16% were seen once. These sequences were also reported in another study, on T cells in Graves' hyperthyroidism and ophthalmopathy.

The input for sequencing was peripheral blood mononuclear cells (PBMCs), taken at new diagnosis, from a patient treated with antithyroid drugs. These receptors were collected from a man between 18 and 29 years old with Graves disease. The CDR3 runs from the conserved cysteine through the conserved F or W.

v_gene | CDR3aa
TRBV28 | CASSLRQGRAYTEAFF
TRBV20-1 | CSATAPGWSGITREQFF
TRBV20-1 | CSARDPKATDTQYF
TRBV25-1 | CASMRQDHSNQPQHF
TRBV6-1 | CASSHRAGQETQYF
TRBV12-3/TRBV12-4 | CASSPQGVDTEAFF
TRBV20-1 | CSAYGYTF
TRBV9 | CASSVSRQGGEQYF
TRBV7-9 | CASSPLRASTDTQYF
TRBV6-5 | CASSYSLPGLAGGNEQYF
TRBV29-1 | CSVEWGPNTEAFF
TRBV25-1 | CASSDLPNEQFF
TRBV5-1 | CASSILAGENEQFF
TRBV29-1 | CSVSGASGKTDTQYF
TRBV5-4 | CASSLDLTGGYGYTF
TRBV5-1 | CASSPVSSYEQYF
TRBV18 | CASSPQDLGYEQYF
TRBV29-1 | CSGVQWGGYEQYF
TRBV24-1 | CATSDLRVPETQYF
TRBV19 | CASGEQAANEKLFF
TRBV3-1 | CASSPGGGGQPQHF
TRBV29-1 | CSVVAGRSNTQYF
TRBV7-2 | CASSLGGRHNYGYTF
TRBV6-1 | CASSQGLAGYTGELFF
TRBV6-1 | CASNQGLNGYTF
TRBV2 | CASSPGQLISGANVLTF